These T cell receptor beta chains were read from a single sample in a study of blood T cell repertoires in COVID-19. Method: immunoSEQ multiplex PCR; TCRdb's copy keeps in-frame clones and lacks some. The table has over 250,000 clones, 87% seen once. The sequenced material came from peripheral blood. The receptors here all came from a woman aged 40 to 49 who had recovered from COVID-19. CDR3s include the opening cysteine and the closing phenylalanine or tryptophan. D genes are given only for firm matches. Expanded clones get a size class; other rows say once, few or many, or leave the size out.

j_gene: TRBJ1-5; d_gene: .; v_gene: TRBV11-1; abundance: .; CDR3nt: TGTGCCAGCAGCTTGGGGGGAAGCAATCAGCCCCAGCATTTT; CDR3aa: CASSLGGSNQPQHF
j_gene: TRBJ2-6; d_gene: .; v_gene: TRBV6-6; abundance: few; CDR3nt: TGTGCCAGCAGAGAAGACAACTCTGGGGCCAACGTCCTGACTTTC; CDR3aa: CASREDNSGANVLTF
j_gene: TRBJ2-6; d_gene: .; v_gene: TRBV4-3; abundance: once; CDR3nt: TGCGCCAGCAGCCCCAGGGGGGCCAACGTCCTGACTTTC; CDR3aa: CASSPRGANVLTF
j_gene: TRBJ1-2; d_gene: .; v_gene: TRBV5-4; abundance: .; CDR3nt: TGTGCCAGCAGCTTGGCCAGGGCCTCAGATGGCTACACCTTC; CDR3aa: CASSLARASDGYTF
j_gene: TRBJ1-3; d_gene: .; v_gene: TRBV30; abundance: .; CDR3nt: TGTGCCTGGAGTGTAGGGGACACCATATATTTT; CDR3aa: CAWSVGDTIYF
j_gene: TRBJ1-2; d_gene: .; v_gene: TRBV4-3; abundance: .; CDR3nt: TGCGCCAGCAGCCAAGATCATGGACGGGGGAACGATGGCTACACCTTC; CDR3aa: CASSQDHGRGNDGYTF
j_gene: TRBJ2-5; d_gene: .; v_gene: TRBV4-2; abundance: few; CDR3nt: TGTGCCAGCAGCCAAGATCCGCAAGAGACCCAGTACTTC; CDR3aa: CASSQDPQETQYF
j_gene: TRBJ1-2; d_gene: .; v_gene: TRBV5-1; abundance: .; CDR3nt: TGCGCCAGCAGCTTGGGACGGAGTGGCGACTATGGCTACACCTTC; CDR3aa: CASSLGRSGDYGYTF
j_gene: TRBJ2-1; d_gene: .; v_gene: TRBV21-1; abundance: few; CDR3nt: TGTGCCAGCAGCCCCCAGGGACTAGCGGGGGGGCGGAGCTCCTACAATGAGCAGTTCTTC; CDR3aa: CASSPQGLAGGRSSYNEQFF
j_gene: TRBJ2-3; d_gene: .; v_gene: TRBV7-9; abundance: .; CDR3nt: TGTGCCAGCAGCTTAGCGGGGGAGGCAGATACGCAGTATTTT; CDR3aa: CASSLAGEADTQYF
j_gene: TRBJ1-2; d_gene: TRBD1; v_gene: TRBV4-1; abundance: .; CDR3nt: TGCGCCAGCAGGGGGACAGGGGGCGACGGAAACTATGGCTACACCTTC; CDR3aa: CASRGTGGDGNYGYTF
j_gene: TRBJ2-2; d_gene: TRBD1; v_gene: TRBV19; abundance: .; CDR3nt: TGTGCCAGTAGTATCGGAGCCGGGGACAGCAGCACCGGGGAGCTGTTTTTT; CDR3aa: CASSIGAGDSSTGELFF